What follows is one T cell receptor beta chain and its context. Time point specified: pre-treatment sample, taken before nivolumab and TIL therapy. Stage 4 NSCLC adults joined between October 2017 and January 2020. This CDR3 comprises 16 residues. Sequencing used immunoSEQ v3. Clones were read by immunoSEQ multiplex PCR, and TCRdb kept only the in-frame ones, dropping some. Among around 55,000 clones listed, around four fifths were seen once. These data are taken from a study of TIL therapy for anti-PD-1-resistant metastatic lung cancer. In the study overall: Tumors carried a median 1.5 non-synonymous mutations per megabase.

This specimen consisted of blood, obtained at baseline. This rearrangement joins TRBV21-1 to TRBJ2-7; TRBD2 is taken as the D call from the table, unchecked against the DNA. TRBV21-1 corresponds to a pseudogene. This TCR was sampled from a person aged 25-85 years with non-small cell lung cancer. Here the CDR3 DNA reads TGTGCCAGCAGCAAAAAATGGCCTAGCGAGCTCTACGAGCAGTACTTC. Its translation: CASSKKWPSELYEQYF.